The 13 T cell receptor beta chains presented below share a single source sample, sequenced in a study of spatial heterogeneity in lung cancer. TCRdb recomputed calls from the 5' RACE reads with MiXCR, one row per CDR3 protein. Of more than 20,000 distinct CDR3 sequences listed, about 13% are singletons. Time point given: sample taken at primary tumor resection. Whole RNA, which was extracted from tumor, nontumor lung tissue or frozen PBMC, was sequenced without any cell sorting. The sample consisted of PBMCs, taken at surgery. These receptors were collected from a female donor with early-stage non-small cell lung cancer.

The V and J genes are TRBV5-5 and TRBJ2-7, with D possibly TRBD1 on 5 matching bases. The length of the CDR3 is 14 residues. Germline lookup yields CDR1 SGHKS and CDR2 YYEKEE (reference sequence). V lost 3 bases to trimming and J lost 2 bases, with 12 bases between them. The CDR3 DNA reads as TGTGCCAGCAGCTCAGGGCAACGTGCCTACGAGCAGTACGTC. Encoded protein: CASSSGQRAYEQYV.

This clonotype appeared many times. V usage is TRBV7-2 and J usage is TRBJ1-5; no clear D gene. V was cut by 1 base and J by 4 bases, with 11 bases left in between. Germline V lookup: CDR1 SGHTA, CDR2 FQGNSA. The CDR3 runs 15 residues. CDR3 DNA sequence: TGTGCCAGCAGCTTAGAGGGTGGGCCAAATCAGCCCCAGCATTTT. Translation gives CASSLEGGPNQPQHF. The entire variable domain, with the rest obtained from reference TRBV7-2 and TRBJ1-5, is as follows: GAGVSQSPSNKVTEKGKDVELRCDPISGHTALYWYRQSLGQGLEFLIYFQGNSAPDKSGLPSDRFSAERTGGSVSTLTIQRTQQEDSAVYLCASSLEGGPNQPQHFGDGTRLSIL.

This clonotype was recorded many times. The rearrangement uses TRBV10-3 and TRBJ1-6, with D hard to call. The CDR3 sequence is 16 residues long. Germline CDR1 reads ENHRY; CDR2 reads SYGVKD. Trimming took off 2 bases at V and 9 bases at J, with 17 bases between the two ends. Written as DNA, the CDR3 is TGTGCCATCAGTGAGCCAAATAGAGGGAATATTTCACCCCTCCACTTT. Translating gives CAISEPNRGNISPLHF.

This clonotype was counted at least ten times. The rearrangement joins TRBV4-3 to TRBJ2-3; perhaps TRBD1 as D (5 bases). V was trimmed by 3 bases and J by 6 bases, leaving 7 bases between them. In germline, CDR1 is LGHNA, CDR2 YSLEER. The CDR3 consists of 12 residues. The CDR3 sequence is CASSQHRDTQYF. In nucleotides, the CDR3 is TGCGCCAGCAGCCAGCACAGGGATACGCAGTATTTT.

A single count supports this clonotype. The chain carries TRBV10-3 and TRBJ2-6; TRBD1 matches 9 bases. With V trimmed by 6 bases and J by 0 bases, 12 bases remained unmatched. The CDR3 loop spans 19 amino acids. Germline V gene lookup returns CDR1 ENHRY and CDR2 SYGVKD. In DNA, the CDR3 is TGTGCCATCAGCGACGAAGGGACAGGGACGTACTCTGGGGCCAACGTCCTGACTTTC. Its translation: CAISDEGTGTYSGANVLTF.

This clonotype occurred a few times. The chain employs TRBV19 and TRBJ2-3; D unresolved. The CDR3 length is 15 residues. Trimming pared 10 bases from V and 2 bases from J, leaving 19 bases between. Germline lookup yields CDR1 LNHDA and CDR2 SQIVND (reference sequence). CDR3 nucleotides: TGTGCCACCTCGTATGGCGTTTTACTCACAGATACGCAGTATTTT. Translation: CATSYGVLLTDTQYF.

The chain has TRBV6-2 or TRBV6-3 and TRBJ1-1; a possible D gene is TRBD1 (6 bases). V was trimmed by 2 bases and J by 4 bases, leaving 11 bases between them. The germline V gene encodes CDR1 MNHEY and CDR2 SVGEGT. This CDR3 region has 14 residues. The CDR3, as DNA: TGTGCCAGCAGTTACGCAGGGGTACGCACTGAAGCTTTCTTT. It specifies CASSYAGVRTEAFF.

This clonotype is medium-sized in the sample. The CDR3 spells CASRRDSSTDTQYF. The CDR3 coding sequence is TGTGCCAGCAGGAGAGACAGCAGCACAGATACGCAGTATTTT. The chain couples TRBV11-1 to TRBJ2-3, with D tentatively TRBD1 (5 bases). Germline CDR1 and CDR2: SGHAT and FQDESV (reference sequence). V lost 6 bases to trimming and J lost 0 bases, with 10 bases between them. The length of the CDR3 is 14 residues.

In its sample, this clonotype was seen many times. The chain is built from TRBV7-2 and TRBJ2-2; 11 bases match TRBD1. Germline lookup yields CDR1 SGHTA and CDR2 FQGNSA. V lost 6 bases, J lost 7 bases, and 7 bases stayed unmatched. CDR3 length: 15 residues. The CDR3 here is CASRPDRGLNGELFF. In nucleotides, the CDR3 is TGTGCCAGCAGACCGGACAGGGGGCTTAACGGGGAGCTGTTTTTT. The full variable domain, rest sourced from reference TRBV7-2 and TRBJ2-2, is GAGVSQSPSNKVTEKGKDVELRCDPISGHTALYWYRQSLGQGLEFLIYFQGNSAPDKSGLPSDRFSAERTGGSVSTLTIQRTQQEDSAVYLCASRPDRGLNGELFFGEGSRLTVL.

This clonotype was counted ten times or more. The chain uses TRBV5-4 and TRBJ2-7; the D gene is possibly TRBD2 (5 bases). The CDR3 extends over 16 amino acids. The V end lost 2 bases, the J end lost 3 bases, and 18 bases lay between the germline ends. The V gene's germline CDR1 is SGHNT and CDR2 YYREEE (reference sequence). The CDR3 here is CASSLVIGSGSYEQYF. The CDR3 DNA reads TGTGCCAGCAGCTTAGTAATAGGGTCTGGGAGCTACGAGCAGTACTTC.

In its sample, this clonotype was seen a few times. The rearrangement joins TRBV19 to TRBJ1-1; D gene ambiguous. The CDR3 totals 10 residues. Trimming shortened V by 10 bases and J by 5 bases, and 8 bases separated the two germline ends. CDR1 and CDR2 from the germline V gene are LNHDA and SQIVND (reference sequence). CDR3 residues: CATGLTEAFF. In nucleotides, the CDR3 is TGTGCCACAGGTTTGACTGAAGCTTTCTTT.

The chain uses TRBV28 and TRBJ2-3; TRBD1 is a possible D gene (5 bases). Looked up from germline, CDR1 is MDHEN and CDR2 is SYDVKM. CDR3 size: 17 residues. Trimming took off 6 bases at V and 2 bases at J, with 21 bases between the two ends. In DNA form, the CDR3 reads TGTGCCAGCAGCCCGAGTTTAGGGGTCTCAAACACAGATACGCAGTATTTT. Its protein is CASSPSLGVSNTDTQYF.

This clonotype was seen ten or more times. V gene TRBV20-1 combines with J gene TRBJ2-1; 8 nucleotides line up with TRBD2. V lost 0 bases, J lost 6 bases, and 7 bases stayed unmatched. The CDR3 is made up of 15 amino acids. CDR1 DFQATT and CDR2 SNEGSKA come from the germline V gene (reference sequence). CDR3 amino acids: CSARDVAGGSNEQFF. The CDR3 DNA follows: TGCAGTGCTAGAGATGTGGCGGGAGGTTCCAATGAGCAGTTCTTC.